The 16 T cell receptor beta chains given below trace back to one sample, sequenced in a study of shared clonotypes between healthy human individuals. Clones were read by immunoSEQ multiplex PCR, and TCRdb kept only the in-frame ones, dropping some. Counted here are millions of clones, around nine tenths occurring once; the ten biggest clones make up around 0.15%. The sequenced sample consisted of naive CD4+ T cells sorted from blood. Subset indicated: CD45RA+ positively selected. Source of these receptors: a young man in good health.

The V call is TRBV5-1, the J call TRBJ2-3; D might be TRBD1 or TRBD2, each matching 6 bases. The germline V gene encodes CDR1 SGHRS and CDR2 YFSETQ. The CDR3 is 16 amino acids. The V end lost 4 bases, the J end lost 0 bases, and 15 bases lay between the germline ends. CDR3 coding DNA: TGCGCCAGCAGCCCAAGCCCGGGGGCTAGCACAGATACGCAGTATTTT. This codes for CASSPSPGASTDTQYF.

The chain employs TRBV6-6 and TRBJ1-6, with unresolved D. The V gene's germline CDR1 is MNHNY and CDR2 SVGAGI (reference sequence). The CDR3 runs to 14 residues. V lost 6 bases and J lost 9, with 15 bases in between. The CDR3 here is CASSPQVLLSPLHF. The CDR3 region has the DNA TGTGCCAGCAGCCCGCAGGTGCTACTTTCACCCCTCCACTTT.

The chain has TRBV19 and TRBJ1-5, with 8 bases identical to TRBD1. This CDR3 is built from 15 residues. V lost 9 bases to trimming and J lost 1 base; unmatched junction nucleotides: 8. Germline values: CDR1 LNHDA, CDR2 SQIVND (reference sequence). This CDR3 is CASHHTGGSNQPQHF. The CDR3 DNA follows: TGTGCCAGCCACCATACAGGGGGGAGCAATCAGCCCCAGCATTTT. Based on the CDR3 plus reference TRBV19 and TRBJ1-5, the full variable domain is DGGITQSPKYLFRKEGQNVTLSCEQNLNHDAMYWYRQDPGQGLRLIYYSQIVNDFQKGDIAEGYSVSREKKESFPLTVTSAQKNPTAFYLCASHHTGGSNQPQHFGDGTRLSIL.

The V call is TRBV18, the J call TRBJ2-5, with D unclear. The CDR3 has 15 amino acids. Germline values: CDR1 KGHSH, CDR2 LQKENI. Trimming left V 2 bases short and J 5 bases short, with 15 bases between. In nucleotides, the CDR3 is TGTGCCAGCTCACCAGTGAGCGCCGCCCCGGAGACCCAGTACTTC. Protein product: CASSPVSAAPETQYF. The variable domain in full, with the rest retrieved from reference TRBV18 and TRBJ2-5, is NAGVMQNPRHLVRRRGQEARLRCSPMKGHSHVYWYRQLPEEGLKFMVYLQKENIIDESGMPKERFSAEFPKEGPSILRIQQVVRGDSAAYFCASSPVSAAPETQYFGPGTRLLVL.

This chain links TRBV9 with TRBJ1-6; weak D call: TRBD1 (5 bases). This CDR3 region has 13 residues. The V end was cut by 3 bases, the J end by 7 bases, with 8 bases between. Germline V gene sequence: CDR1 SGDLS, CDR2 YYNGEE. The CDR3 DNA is TGTGCCAGCAGCGCTGGGGCGAATTCACCCCTCCACTTT. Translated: CASSAGANSPLHF.

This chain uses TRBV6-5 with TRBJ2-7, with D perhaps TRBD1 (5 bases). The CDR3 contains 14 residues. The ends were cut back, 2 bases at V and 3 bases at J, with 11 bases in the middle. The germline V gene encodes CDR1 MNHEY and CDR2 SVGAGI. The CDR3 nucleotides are TGTGCCAGCAGTTACCGGACAAGGGGCTACGAGCAGTACTTC. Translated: CASSYRTRGYEQYF.

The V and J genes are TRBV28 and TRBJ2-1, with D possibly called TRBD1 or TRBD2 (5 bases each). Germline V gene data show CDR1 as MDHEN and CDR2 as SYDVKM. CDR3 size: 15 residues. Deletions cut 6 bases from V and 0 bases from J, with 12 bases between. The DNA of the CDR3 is TGTGCCAGCAGACGGGACCTGAGCTCCTACAATGAGCAGTTCTTC. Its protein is CASRRDLSSYNEQFF.

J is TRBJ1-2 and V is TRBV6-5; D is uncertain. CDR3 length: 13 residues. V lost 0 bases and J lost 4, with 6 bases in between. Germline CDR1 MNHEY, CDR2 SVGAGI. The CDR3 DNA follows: TGTGCCAGCAGTTACTCTAGGGCCTATGGCTACACCTTC. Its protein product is CASSYSRAYGYTF.

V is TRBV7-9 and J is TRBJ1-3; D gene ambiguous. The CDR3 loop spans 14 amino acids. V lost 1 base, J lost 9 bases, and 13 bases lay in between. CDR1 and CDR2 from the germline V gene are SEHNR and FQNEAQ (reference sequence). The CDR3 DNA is TGTGCCAGCAGCTTAGGCGCTCAGCCATCCACCATATATTTT. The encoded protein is CASSLGAQPSTIYF.

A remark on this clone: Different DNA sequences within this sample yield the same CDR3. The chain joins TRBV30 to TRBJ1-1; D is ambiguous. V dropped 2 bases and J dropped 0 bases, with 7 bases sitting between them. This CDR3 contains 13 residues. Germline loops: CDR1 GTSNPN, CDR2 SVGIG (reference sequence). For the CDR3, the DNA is TGTGCCTGGAGTAGGCAGTTGAACACTGAAGCTTTCTTT. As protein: CAWSRQLNTEAFF. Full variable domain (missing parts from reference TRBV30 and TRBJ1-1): SQTIHQWPATLVQPVGSPLSLECTVEGTSNPNLYWYRQAAGRGLQLLFYSVGIGQISSEVPQNLSASRPQDRQFILSSKKLLLSDSGFYLCAWSRQLNTEAFFGQGTRLTVV.

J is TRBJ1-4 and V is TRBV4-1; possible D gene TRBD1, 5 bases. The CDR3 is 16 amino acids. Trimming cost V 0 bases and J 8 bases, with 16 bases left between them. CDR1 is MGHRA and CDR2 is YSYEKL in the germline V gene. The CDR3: CASSQDKGTNQEKLFF. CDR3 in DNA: TGCGCCAGCAGCCAAGATAAGGGGACTAATCAAGAAAAACTGTTTTTT.

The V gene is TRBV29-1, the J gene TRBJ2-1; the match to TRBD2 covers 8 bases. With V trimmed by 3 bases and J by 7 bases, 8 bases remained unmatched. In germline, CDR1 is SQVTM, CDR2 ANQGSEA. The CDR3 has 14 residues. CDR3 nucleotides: TGCAGCGTTGACTTAGCGGGGAGAAGGAATGAGCAGTTCTTC. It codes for CSVDLAGRRNEQFF.

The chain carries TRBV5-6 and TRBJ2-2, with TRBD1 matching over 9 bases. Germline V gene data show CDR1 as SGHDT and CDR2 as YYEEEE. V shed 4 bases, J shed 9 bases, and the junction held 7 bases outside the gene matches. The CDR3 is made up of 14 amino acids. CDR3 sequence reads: CASSIQQGAWELFF. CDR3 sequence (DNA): TGTGCCAGCAGCATACAACAGGGGGCCTGGGAGCTGTTTTTT.

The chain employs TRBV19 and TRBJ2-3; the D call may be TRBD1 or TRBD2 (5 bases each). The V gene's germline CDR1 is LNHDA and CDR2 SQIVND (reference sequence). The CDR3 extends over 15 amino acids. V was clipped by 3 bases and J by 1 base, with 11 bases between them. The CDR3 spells CASSIGAIGTDTQYF. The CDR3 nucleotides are TGTGCCAGTAGTATCGGGGCTATAGGCACAGATACGCAGTATTTT. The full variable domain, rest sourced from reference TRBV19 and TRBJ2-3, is DGGITQSPKYLFRKEGQNVTLSCEQNLNHDAMYWYRQDPGQGLRLIYYSQIVNDFQKGDIAEGYSVSREKKESFPLTVTSAQKNPTAFYLCASSIGAIGTDTQYFGPGTRLTVL.

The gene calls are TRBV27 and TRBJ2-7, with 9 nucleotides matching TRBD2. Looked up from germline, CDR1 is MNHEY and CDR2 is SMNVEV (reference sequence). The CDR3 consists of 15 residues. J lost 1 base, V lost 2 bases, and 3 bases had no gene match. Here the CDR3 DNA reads TGTGCCAGCAGTTTAGAGGGACTAGCATCCTACGAGCAGTACTTC. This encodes CASSLEGLASYEQYF.

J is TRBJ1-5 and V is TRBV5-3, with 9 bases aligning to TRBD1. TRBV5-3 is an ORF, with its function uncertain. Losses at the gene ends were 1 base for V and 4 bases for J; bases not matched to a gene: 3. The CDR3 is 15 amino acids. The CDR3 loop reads CARSLFGQGNQPQHF. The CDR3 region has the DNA TGTGCCAGAAGCTTGTTCGGACAGGGGAATCAGCCCCAGCATTTT.